Listed here are 7 T cell receptor beta chains from one sample, sequenced in a study of post-analysis software for immune sequencing data. Prepared libraries of TCR beta cDNA carried unique molecular identifiers. TCRdb analysed the PCR reads with MiXCR anew, one entry per CDR3 protein. Among 380,000 or so distinct CDR3 sequences listed, less than 40% were seen once. For these receptors, no antigen is known. Study results and caveats: Compared with controls, patients had more of 4 or 5 TRBV segments, including TRBV5-6, TRBV5-1 and TRBV20-1.

Material: blood. The receptors were gathered from a girl between 10 and 17 years old with multiple sclerosis.

CDR3 amino acids: CATSEYDGTQYF. The CDR3 DNA follows: TGTGCCACCAGTGAATATGACGGAACCCAGTACTTC. The chain employs TRBV24-1 and TRBJ2-5; D gene ambiguous. The germline V gene has CDR1 KGHDR and CDR2 SFDVKD. The CDR3 runs to 12 residues. Trimming shortened V by 4 bases and J by 8 bases, and 10 bases separated the two germline ends.

This clonotype was counted many times. The chain uses TRBV6-1 and TRBJ2-7; D is tentatively TRBD1 or TRBD2 (5 bases each). There are 18 residues in the CDR3. Germline CDR1 MNHNS, CDR2 SASEGT. Deletions cut 4 bases from V and 2 bases from J, with 24 bases between. The CDR3 nucleotides read TGTGCCAGCAGTGCCTCGTCTAAAAGGGGCCGGGGAACCTACGAGCAGTACTTC. Amino acid sequence: CASSASSKRGRGTYEQYF.

The chain joins TRBV5-1 to TRBJ2-1; 8 positions agree with TRBD1. J was trimmed by 1 base and V by 3 bases; bases with no gene match: 6. CDR3 length equals 16 residues. Germline CDR1 SGHRS, CDR2 YFSETQ. The CDR3 nucleotides are TGCGCCAGCAGCTCTCTCGACAGGGGATCCTACAATGAGCAGTTCTTC. Translated, it gives CASSSLDRGSYNEQFF.

The genes are TRBV7-9 and TRBJ1-1; D gene unclear. This CDR3 is 13 amino acids long. The germline CDR1 and CDR2 sequences are SEHNR and FQNEAQ (reference sequence). V lost 5 bases and J 0 bases, leaving 7 bases between the germline ends. In DNA, the CDR3 is TGTGCCAGCAGCCGTTGCATGAACACTGAAGCTTTCTTT. Protein product: CASSRCMNTEAFF.

The chain joins TRBV20-1 to TRBJ1-1, with unresolved D. Looked up from germline, CDR1 is DFQATT and CDR2 is SNEGSKA (reference sequence). There are 15 residues in the CDR3. The V and J ends lost 1 base and 5 bases respectively, with 17 bases between them. This CDR3 reads CSARVDLAVGTEAFF. CDR3 DNA sequence: TGCAGTGCTAGAGTCGACCTGGCGGTGGGGACTGAAGCTTTCTTT.

This clonotype was seen more than once but under ten times. V usage is TRBV7-8 and J usage is TRBJ1-6; no definite D call. Trimming left V 1 base short and J 7 bases short, with 11 bases between. Per germline, CDR1 SGHVS and CDR2 FQNEAQ. CDR3 length: 15 residues. CDR3 sequence: CASSLGNLGNSPLHF. CDR3 nucleotides: TGTGCCAGCAGCTTAGGAAACCTGGGGAATTCACCCCTCCACTTT.

The table lists this clonotype with a few counts. The J gene is TRBJ1-1, the V gene TRBV4-3; D is unresolved. In germline, CDR1 is LGHNA, CDR2 YSLEER. The ends were cut back, 4 bases at V and 4 bases at J, with 16 bases in the middle. This CDR3 region has 15 residues. DNA for the CDR3: TGCGCCAGCAGCCCTTTGGGCCCTGCCGGCACTGAAGCTTTCTTT. It yields the protein CASSPLGPAGTEAFF.